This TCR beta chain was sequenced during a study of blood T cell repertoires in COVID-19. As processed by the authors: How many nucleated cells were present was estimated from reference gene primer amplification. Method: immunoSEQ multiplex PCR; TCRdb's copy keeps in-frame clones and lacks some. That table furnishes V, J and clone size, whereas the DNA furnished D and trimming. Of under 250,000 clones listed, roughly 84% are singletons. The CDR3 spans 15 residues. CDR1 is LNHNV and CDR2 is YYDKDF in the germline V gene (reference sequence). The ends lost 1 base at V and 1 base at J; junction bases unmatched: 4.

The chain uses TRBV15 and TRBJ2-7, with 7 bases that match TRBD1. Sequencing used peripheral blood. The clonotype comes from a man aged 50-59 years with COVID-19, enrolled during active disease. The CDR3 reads CATSRGGGTSYEQYF. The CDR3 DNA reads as TGTGCCACCAGCAGAGGAGGGGGCACATCCTACGAGCAGTACTTC.